Below, one TCR beta chain is given with its context. The source of the sample is a study of T cell responses to AZD1222 COVID-19 vaccine. TCRdb's copy holds only in-frame clones and misses some; the assay was immunoSEQ multiplex PCR. The sample yields some 60,000 clones, 84% seen once. Germline V gene sequence: CDR1 LNHNV, CDR2 YYDKDF (reference sequence). The CDR3 consists of 18 residues. Germline trimming cut 5 bases from V and 2 bases from J; bases unmatched to any gene: 16. The chain uses TRBV15 and TRBJ2-7; TRBD2 aligns across 9 bases. This clonotype originated in an adult in good health. The input for sequencing was peripheral blood, taken on day 0 of AZD1222 vaccination. CDR3 in amino acids: CATSLDPLIAGVPYEQYF. The CDR3 DNA follows: TGTGCCACCAGCCTCGACCCCTTAATAGCGGGAGTTCCCTACGAGCAGTACTTC. The complete variable domain, with remaining parts taken from reference TRBV15 and TRBJ2-7, reads DAMVIQNPRYQVTQFGKPVTLSCSQTLNHNVMYWYQQKSSQAPKLLFHYYDKDFNNEADTPDNFQSRRPNTSFCFLDIRSPGLGDTAMYLCATSLDPLIAGVPYEQYFGPGTRLTVT.